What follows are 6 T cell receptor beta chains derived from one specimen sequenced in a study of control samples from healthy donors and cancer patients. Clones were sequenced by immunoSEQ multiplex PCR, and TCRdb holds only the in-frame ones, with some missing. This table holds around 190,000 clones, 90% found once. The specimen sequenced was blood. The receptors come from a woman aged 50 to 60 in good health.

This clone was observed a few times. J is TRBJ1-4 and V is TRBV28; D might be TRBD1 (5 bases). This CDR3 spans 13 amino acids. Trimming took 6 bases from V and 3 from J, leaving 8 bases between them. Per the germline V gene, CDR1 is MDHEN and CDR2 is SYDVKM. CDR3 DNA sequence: TGTGCCAGCAGAGGGACGGCTAATGAAAAACTGTTTTTT. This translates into CASRGTANEKLFF.

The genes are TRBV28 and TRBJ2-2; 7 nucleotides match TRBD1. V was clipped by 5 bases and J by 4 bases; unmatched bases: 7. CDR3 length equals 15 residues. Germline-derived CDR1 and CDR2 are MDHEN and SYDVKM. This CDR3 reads CASSRGGAATGELFF. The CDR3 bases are TGTGCCAGCAGTCGAGGGGGCGCGGCCACCGGGGAGCTGTTTTTT. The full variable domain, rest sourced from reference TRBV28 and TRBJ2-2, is DVKVTQSSRYLVKRTGEKVFLECVQDMDHENMFWYRQDPGLGLRLIYFSYDVKMKEKGDIPEGYSVSREKKERFSLILESASTNQTSMYLCASSRGGAATGELFFGEGSRLTVL.

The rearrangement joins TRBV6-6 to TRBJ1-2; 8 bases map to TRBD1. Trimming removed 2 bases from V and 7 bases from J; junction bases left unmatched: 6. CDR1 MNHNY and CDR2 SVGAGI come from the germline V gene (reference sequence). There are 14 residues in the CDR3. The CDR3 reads CASSYAGQGSGYTF. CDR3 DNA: TGTGCCAGCAGTTACGCAGGACAGGGATCTGGCTACACCTTC.

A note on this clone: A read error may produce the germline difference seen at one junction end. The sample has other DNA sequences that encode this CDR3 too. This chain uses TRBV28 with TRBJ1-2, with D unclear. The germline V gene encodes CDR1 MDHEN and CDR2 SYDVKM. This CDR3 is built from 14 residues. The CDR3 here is CASSLTSFNYGYTF. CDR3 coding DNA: TGTGCCAGTAGTTTAACGTCGTTTAACTATGGCTACACCTTC.

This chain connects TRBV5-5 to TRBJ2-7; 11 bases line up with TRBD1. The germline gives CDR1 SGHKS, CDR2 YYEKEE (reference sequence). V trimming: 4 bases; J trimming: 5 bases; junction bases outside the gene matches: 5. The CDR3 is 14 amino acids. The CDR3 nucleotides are TGTGCCAGCAGCAAGGACAGGGGGCGCGACGAGCAGTACTTC. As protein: CASSKDRGRDEQYF.

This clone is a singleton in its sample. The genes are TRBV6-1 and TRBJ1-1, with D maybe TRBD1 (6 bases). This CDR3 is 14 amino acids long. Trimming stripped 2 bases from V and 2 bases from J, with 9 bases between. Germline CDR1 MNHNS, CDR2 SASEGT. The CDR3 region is CASSERGGNTEAFF. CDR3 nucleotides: TGTGCCAGCAGTGAACGGGGGGGCAACACTGAAGCTTTCTTT.